This T cell receptor beta chain was identified during a study of blood T cell repertoires in COVID-19. Overall study: Samples came from the United States, Italy and Spain, spanning acute and convalescent COVID-19. PBMCs, B-cell-depleted T cells, or T cells were the source of the cDNA or gDNA that made up the material.

This CDR3 is 15 amino acids long. The V gene's germline CDR1 is SGHTA and CDR2 FQGNSA. The trim removed 6 bases at V and 2 bases at J, leaving 9 bases unmatched. As originally analysed: Estimates of nucleated cell counts were drawn from the amplification of reference gene primers. Sequencing was performed with immunoSEQ multiplex PCR; in TCRdb, only in-frame clones are kept and a portion is missing. Clonal size and the V and J genes are those of that table, whereas D and trimming came from the DNA. The sample contains a few hundred thousand clones, roughly 84% of which appear only once. The chain links TRBV7-2 to TRBJ2-5, with 7 bases that match TRBD2. The receptor was derived from a woman over 75 with active or convalescent COVID-19. Sequencing used peripheral blood. This CDR3 reads CASSLGGSGQETQYF. DNA for the CDR3: TGTGCCAGCAGTCTCGGGGGGTCGGGGCAAGAGACCCAGTACTTC.